This TCR beta chain was recorded in a study of shared clonotypes between healthy human individuals. It was at deep level that the assay was run. Only in-frame clones appear in the TCRdb table, and some are missing; sequencing was by immunoSEQ multiplex PCR. The profile shows over a million clones, more than 75% of them singletons. This CDR3 has 15 residues. CDR1 and CDR2 from the germline V gene are MDHEN and SYDVKM. Trimming removed 3 bases at V and 0 bases at J, with 8 bases between. The TCR was taken from a man between 18 and 35 years old in good health. Some clones in this sample may be carry-over from other donors' samples. The chain carries TRBV28 and TRBJ2-2; no clear D gene. Sequencing used memory CD4+ T cells from PBMCs. The subset denotes: CD45RA-negative fraction. CDR3 in DNA: TGTGCCAGCAGTTTCTCGGTGACGAACACCGGGGAGCTGTTTTTT. Its protein is CASSFSVTNTGELFF.